The clone carrying this T cell receptor beta chain was found a few times. The target antigen is unknown. As for time point: patch test 3, about 24 weeks after DPC sensitization. Regarding treatment: therapeutic diphenylcyclopropenone sensitization with weekly scalp DPC. The donor pool consisted of alopecia patients aged 18 to 70 years, considered suitable for DPC. The data were taken from a study of human T cells and chemical hapten exposure. Study-level background: Sensitization applied 2% DPC to around 2 cm by around 2 cm of upper inner arm skin. Study conclusions and caveats: Donors had alopecia, so their immune response may differ from healthy people's.

TCRdb recomputed calls from the RACE reads with MiXCR, one row per CDR3 protein. The repertoire holds 150,000 to 200,000 distinct CDR3 sequences, with roughly a quarter as singletons. Germline CDR1 is MNHEY and CDR2 is SVGAGI. V gave up 6 bases and J gave up 7 bases, with 16 bases separating them. The CDR3 totals 15 residues. The chain couples TRBV6-5 to TRBJ1-6, with D maybe TRBD1 (5 bases). The clonotype originates from a woman between 18 and 30 years old with alopecia areata. Some clones in this sample may be carry-over from other donors' samples. The sample here was whole blood, taken in connection with sensitization to the hapten diphenylcyclopropenone (DPC). The CDR3 here is CASSNRGGRNSPLHF. The CDR3 coding sequence is TGTGCCAGCAGCAACCGGGGGGGGAGGAATTCACCCCTCCACTTT.